This T cell receptor beta chain was found in a study of blood T cell repertoires in COVID-19. Here immunoSEQ multiplex PCR was the method, and the copy in TCRdb shows in-frame clones only, minus some. The data contain some 150,000 clones, over 75% of them singletons. V was clipped by 4 bases and J by 4 bases; unmatched bases: 9. Germline CDR1 and CDR2: SGHDT and YYEEEE. The CDR3 consists of 15 residues. The sequencing input was peripheral blood. The gene calls are TRBV5-6 and TRBJ1-2, with 8 bases aligning to TRBD1. This TCR derives from a woman between 40 and 55 years old with acute or convalescent COVID-19. The CDR3 coding sequence is TGTGCCAGCAGCCCCGGGACAGGACACGCCTATGGCTACACCTTC. It specifies CASSPGTGHAYGYTF. Supplemented by reference TRBV5-6 and TRBJ1-2, the full variable domain reads DAGVTQSPTHLIKTRGQQVTLRCSPKSGHDTVSWYQQALGQGPQFIFQYYEEEERQRGNFPDRFSGHQFPNYSSELNVNALLLGDSALYLCASSPGTGHAYGYTFGSGTRLTVV.